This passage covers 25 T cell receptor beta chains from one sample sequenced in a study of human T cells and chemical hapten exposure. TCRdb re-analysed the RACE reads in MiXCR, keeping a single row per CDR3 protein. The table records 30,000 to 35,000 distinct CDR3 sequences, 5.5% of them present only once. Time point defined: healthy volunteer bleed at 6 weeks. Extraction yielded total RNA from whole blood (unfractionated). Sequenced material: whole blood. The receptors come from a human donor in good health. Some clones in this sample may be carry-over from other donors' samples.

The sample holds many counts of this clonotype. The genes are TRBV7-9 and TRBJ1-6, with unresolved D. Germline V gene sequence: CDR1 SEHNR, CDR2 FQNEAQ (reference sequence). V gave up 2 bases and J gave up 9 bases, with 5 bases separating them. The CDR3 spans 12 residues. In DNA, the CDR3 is TGTGCCAGCAGCTTAAACACTTCACCCCTCCACTTT. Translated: CASSLNTSPLHF.

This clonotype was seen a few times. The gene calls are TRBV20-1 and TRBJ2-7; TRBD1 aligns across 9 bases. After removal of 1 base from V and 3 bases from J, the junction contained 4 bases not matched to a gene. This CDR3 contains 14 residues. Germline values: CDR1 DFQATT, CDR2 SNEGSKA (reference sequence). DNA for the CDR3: TGCAGTGCTAGAGGGGGGGACAGGGACTACGAGCAGTACTTC. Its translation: CSARGGDRDYEQYF.

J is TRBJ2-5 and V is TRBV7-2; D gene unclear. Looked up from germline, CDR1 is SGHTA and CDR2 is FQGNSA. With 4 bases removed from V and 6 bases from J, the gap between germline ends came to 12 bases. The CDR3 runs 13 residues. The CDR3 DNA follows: TGTGCCAGCAGCTCAACAAACCCCCAGACCCAGTACTTC. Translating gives CASSSTNPQTQYF.

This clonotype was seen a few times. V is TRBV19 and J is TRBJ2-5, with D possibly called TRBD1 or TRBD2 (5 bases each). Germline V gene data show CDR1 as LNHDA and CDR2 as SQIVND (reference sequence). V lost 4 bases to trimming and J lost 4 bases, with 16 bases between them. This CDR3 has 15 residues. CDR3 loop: CASSSGLGARETQYF. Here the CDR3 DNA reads TGTGCCAGTAGTAGCGGGCTAGGGGCCCGAGAGACCCAGTACTTC.

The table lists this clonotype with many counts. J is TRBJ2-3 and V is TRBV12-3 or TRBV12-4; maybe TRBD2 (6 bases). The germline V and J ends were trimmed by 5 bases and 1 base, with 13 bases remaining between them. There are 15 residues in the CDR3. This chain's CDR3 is CASSPLSGGTDTQYF. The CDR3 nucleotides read TGTGCCAGCAGTCCCCTTTCGGGGGGCACAGATACGCAGTATTTT.

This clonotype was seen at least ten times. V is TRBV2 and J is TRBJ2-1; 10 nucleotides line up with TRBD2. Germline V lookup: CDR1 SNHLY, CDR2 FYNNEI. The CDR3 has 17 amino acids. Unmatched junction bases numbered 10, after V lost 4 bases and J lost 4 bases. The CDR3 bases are TGTGCCAGCAGTGTGCGACTTACTAGCGGGATTTACAATGAGCAGTTCTTC. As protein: CASSVRLTSGIYNEQFF.

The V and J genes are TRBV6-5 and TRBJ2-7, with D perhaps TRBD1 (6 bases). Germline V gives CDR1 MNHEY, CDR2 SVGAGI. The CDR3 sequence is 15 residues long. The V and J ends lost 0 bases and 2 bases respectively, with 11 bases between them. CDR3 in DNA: TGTGCCAGCAGTTACTCGGCCAGGGGTCCCTACGAGCAGTACTTC. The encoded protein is CASSYSARGPYEQYF.

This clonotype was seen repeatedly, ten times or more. Here the CDR3 reads CASSPSGAGTEAFF. The CDR3 coding sequence is TGCGCCAGCAGCCCGTCGGGGGCTGGCACTGAAGCTTTCTTT. This chain connects TRBV5-1 to TRBJ1-1; TRBD1 might be the D (6 bases). The CDR3 has 14 amino acids. CDR1 and CDR2 from the germline V gene are SGHRS and YFSETQ. V was cut by 4 bases and J by 4 bases, with 14 bases left in between.

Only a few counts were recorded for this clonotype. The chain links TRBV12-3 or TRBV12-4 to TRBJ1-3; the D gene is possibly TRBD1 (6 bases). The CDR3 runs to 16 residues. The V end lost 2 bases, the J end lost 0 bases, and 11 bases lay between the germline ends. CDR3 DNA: TGTGCCAGCAGTTTACCCCGGACAGACTCTGGAAACACCATATATTTT. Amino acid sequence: CASSLPRTDSGNTIYF.

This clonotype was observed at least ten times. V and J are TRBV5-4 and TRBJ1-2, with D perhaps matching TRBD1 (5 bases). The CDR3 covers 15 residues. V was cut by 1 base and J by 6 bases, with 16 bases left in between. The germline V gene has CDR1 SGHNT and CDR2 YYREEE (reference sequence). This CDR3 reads CASSLRRRELNGYTF. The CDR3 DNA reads TGTGCCAGCAGCTTGAGGCGCAGGGAGTTAAATGGCTACACCTTC. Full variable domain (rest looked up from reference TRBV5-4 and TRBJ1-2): ETGVTQSPTHLIKTRGQQVTLRCSSQSGHNTVSWYQQALGQGPQFIFQYYREEENGRGNFPPRFSGLQFPNYSSELNVNALELDDSALYLCASSLRRRELNGYTFGSGTRLTVV.

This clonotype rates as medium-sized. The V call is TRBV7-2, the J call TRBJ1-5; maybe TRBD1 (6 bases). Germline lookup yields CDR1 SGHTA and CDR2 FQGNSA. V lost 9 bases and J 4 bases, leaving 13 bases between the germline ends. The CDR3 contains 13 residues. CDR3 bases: TGTGCCAGTAGCGGACAGAGGAATCAGCCCCAGCATTTT. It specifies CASSGQRNQPQHF. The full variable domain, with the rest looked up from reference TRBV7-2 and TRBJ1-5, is GAGVSQSPSNKVTEKGKDVELRCDPISGHTALYWYRQSLGQGLEFLIYFQGNSAPDKSGLPSDRFSAERTGGSVSTLTIQRTQQEDSAVYLCASSGQRNQPQHFGDGTRLSIL.

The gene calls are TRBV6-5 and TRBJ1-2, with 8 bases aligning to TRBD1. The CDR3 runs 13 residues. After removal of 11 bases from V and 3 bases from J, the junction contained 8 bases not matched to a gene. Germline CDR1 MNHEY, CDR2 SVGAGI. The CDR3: CAVISDRDYGYTF. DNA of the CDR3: TGTGCCGTCATTTCGGACAGGGACTATGGCTACACCTTC.

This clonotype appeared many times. In DNA form, the CDR3 reads TGTGCCAGCAGTACCCGGACTAGCGGGAGCTCAGATACGCAGTATTTT. Translated, it gives CASSTRTSGSSDTQYF. The V call is TRBV28, the J call TRBJ2-3, with 13 bases matching TRBD2. Per the germline V gene, CDR1 is MDHEN and CDR2 is SYDVKM. The CDR3 length is 16 residues. V shed 5 bases and J 4 bases; nucleotides not matched to a gene: 6.

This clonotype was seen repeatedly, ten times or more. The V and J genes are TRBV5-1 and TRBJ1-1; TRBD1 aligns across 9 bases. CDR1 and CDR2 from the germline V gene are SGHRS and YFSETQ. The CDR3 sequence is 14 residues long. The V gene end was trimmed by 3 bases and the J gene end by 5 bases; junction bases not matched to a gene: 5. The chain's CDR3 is CASSSGGQGTEAFF. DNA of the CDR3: TGCGCCAGCAGCTCCGGGGGACAGGGAACTGAAGCTTTCTTT. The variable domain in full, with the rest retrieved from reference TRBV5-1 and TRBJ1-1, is KAGVTQTPRYLIKTRGQQVTLSCSPISGHRSVSWYQQTPGQGLQFLFEYFSETQRNKGNFPGRFSGRQFSNSRSEMNVSTLELGDSALYLCASSSGGQGTEAFFGQGTRLTVV.

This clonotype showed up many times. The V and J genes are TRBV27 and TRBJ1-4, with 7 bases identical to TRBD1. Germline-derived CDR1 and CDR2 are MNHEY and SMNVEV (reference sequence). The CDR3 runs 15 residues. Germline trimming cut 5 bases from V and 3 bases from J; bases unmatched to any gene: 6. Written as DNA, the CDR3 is TGTGCCAGCAGTGTACAGGGGATCGCTAATGAAAAACTGTTTTTT. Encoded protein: CASSVQGIANEKLFF.

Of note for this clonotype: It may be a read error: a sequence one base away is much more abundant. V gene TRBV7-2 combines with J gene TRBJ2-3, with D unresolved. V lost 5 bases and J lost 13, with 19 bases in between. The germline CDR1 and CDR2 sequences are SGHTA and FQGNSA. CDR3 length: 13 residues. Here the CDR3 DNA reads TGTGCCAGCAGCGGAAAAATGGCAGGTCGAGAGTATTTT. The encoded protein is CASSGKMAGREYF.

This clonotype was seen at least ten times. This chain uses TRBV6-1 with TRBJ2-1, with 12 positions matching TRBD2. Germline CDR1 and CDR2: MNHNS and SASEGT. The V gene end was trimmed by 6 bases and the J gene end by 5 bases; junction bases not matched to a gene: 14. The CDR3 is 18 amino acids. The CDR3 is CASRDTSVLAGGHNEQFF. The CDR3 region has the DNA TGTGCCAGCAGAGACACTTCTGTACTAGCGGGAGGTCACAATGAGCAGTTCTTC.

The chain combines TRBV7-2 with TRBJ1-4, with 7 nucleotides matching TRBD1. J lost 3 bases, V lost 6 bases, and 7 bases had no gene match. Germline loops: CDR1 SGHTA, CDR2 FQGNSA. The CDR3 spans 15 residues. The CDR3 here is CASRPTGAANEKLFF. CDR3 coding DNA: TGTGCCAGCAGGCCTACAGGGGCCGCTAATGAAAAACTGTTTTTT.

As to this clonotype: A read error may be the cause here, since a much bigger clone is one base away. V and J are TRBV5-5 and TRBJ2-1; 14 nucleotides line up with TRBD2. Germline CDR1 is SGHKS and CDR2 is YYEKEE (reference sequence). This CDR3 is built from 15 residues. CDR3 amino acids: CASSLGLAGGNDQFF. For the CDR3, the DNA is TGTGCCAGCAGCTTGGGACTAGCGGGAGGGAATGATCAGTTCTTC.

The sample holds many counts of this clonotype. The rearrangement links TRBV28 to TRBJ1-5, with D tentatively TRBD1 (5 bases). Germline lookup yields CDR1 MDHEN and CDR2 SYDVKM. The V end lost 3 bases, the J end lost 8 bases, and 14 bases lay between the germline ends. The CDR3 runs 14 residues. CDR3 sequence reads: CASSFGQGNEPQHF. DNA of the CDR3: TGTGCCAGCAGTTTCGGGCAGGGTAATGAGCCCCAGCATTTT. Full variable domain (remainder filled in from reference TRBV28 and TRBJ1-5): DVKVTQSSRYLVKRTGEKVFLECVQDMDHENMFWYRQDPGLGLRLIYFSYDVKMKEKGDIPEGYSVSREKKERFSLILESASTNQTSMYLCASSFGQGNEPQHFGDGTRLSIL.

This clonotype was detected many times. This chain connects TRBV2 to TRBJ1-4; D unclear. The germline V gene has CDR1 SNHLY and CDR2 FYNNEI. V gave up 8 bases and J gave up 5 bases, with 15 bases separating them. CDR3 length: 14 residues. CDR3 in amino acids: CASALGGLNEKLFF. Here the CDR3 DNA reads TGTGCCAGCGCGCTGGGAGGGTTAAATGAAAAACTGTTTTTT.

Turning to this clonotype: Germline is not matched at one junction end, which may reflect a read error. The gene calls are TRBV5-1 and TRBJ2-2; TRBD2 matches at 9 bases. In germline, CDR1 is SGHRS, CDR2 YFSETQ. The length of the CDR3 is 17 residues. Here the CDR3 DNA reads TGCGCCAGCAGAGATACGATAGCGGGAGCGAACACCGGGGAGCTGCTTTTT. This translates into CASRDTIAGANTGELLF.

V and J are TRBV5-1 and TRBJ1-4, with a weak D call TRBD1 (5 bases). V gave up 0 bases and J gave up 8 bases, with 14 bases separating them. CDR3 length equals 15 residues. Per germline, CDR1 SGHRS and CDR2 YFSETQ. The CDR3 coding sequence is TGCGCCAGCAGCTTGGCAGGGACCCGAGAGGAAAAACTGTTTTTT. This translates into CASSLAGTREEKLFF.

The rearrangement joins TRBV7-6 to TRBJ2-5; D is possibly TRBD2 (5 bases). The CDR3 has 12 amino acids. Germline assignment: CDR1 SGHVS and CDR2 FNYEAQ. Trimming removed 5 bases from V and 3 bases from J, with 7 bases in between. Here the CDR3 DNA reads TGTGCCAGCAGCCCCGGGAAAGAGACCCAGTACTTC. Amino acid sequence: CASSPGKETQYF.

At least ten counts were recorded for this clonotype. The DNA of the CDR3 is TGTGCCTGGAACCGGTGGGGGAGGCAAGAGACCCAGTACTTC. This sequence encodes CAWNRWGRQETQYF. The chain joins TRBV30 to TRBJ2-5; a possible D gene is TRBD2 (6 bases). Germline V CDR1 and CDR2: GTSNPN, SVGIG (reference sequence). The CDR3 contains 14 residues. V was clipped by 4 bases and J by 2 bases, with 14 bases between them.